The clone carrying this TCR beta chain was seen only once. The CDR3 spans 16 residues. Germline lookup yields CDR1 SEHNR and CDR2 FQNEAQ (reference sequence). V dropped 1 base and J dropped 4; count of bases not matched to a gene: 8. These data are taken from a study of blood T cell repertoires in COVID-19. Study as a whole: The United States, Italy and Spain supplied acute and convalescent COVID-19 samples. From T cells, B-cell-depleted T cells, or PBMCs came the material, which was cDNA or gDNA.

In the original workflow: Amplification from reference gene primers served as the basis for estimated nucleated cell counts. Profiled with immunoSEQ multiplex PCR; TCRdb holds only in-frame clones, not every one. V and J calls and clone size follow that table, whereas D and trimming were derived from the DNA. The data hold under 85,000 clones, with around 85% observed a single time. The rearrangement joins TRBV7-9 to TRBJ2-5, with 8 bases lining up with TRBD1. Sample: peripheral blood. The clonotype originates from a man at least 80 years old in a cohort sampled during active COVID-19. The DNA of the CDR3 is TGTGCCAGCAGCTTAGGATCCGCGCAGGGGGCAGAGACCCAGTACTTC. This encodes CASSLGSAQGAETQYF.